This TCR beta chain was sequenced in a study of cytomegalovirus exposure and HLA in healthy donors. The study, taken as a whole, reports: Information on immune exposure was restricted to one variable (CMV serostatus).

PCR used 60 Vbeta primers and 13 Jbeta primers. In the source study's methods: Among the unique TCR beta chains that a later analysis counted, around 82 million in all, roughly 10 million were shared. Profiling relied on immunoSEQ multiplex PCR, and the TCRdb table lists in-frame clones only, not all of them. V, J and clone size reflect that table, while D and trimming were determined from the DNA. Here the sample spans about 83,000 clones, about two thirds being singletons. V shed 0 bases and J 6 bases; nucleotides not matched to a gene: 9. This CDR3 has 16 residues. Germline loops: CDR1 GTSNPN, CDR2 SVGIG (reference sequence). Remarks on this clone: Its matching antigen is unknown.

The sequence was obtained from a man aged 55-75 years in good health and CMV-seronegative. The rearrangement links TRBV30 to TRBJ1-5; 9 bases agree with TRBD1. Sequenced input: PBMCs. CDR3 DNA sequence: TGTGCCTGGAGTGTACCGGGACAGGGTAGGGGTCAGCCCCAGCATTTT. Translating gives CAWSVPGQGRGQPQHF.